This T cell receptor beta chain emerged from a study of HIV-infected children after antiretroviral therapy interruption. Study at large: Most participating children were previously exposed to EBV and CMV. Overall study findings and caveats: The Gini coefficient of naive CD4+ repertoires rose, returning to baseline by 3 years.

A 3' RACE protocol on RNA, with unique molecular identifiers, produced the TCR library. TCRdb reprocessed the 3' RACE reads via MiXCR and lists one record per CDR3 protein. The table shows roughly 46,000 distinct CDR3 sequences, with 4.3% occurring only once. The V and J ends lost 9 bases and 2 bases respectively, with 15 bases between them. There are 13 residues in the CDR3. Germline lookup yields CDR1 SGHRS and CDR2 YFSETQ. Treatment in this sample: PENTA 11 planned treatment interruption arm or continuous ART arm. This clonotype was seen many times. Its specificity is unknown. This chain connects TRBV5-1 to TRBJ2-7, with D possibly being TRBD1 (5 bases). This clonotype was obtained from a pool of human donors with HIV. Source: CD45RA+ CD4+ T cells from PBMCs, pooled from several time points, taken from a donor given antiretroviral therapy, either interrupted or continuous. Subset noted: naive CD4+ CD45RA+ CD45RO- T cells. The CDR3 is CANRTGVTYEQYF. DNA for the CDR3: TGCGCCAACCGCACAGGCGTCACCTACGAGCAGTACTTC.